Included here is one T cell receptor beta chain sequence, with context. Its antigen is still unknown. This entry is derived from a study of T cells in localized non-small cell lung cancer. The study's findings and limits: Uninvolved adjacent lung showed the highest T cell clonality, exceeding tumor. As only one tumor region underwent sequencing, heterogeneity remains possible. Appearances in adjacent lung were noted for a median 57 of the top 100 tumor clones.

The germline V and J ends were trimmed by 0 bases and 10 bases, with 7 bases remaining between them. The CDR3 has 11 residues. CDR1 is SGHKS, CDR2 YYEKEE, per germline (reference sequence). Clones were read by immunoSEQ multiplex PCR, and TCRdb kept only the in-frame ones, dropping some. The table has tens of thousands of clones, 80% to 90% seen once. The receptor was isolated from a man between 40 and 70 years old with stage I squamous cell lung carcinoma. The J gene is TRBJ1-1, the V gene TRBV5-5, with D possibly matching TRBD1 (5 bases). Source: peripheral blood, taken before any cancer treatment. The chain's CDR3 is CASSLVQGAFF. CDR3 nucleotides: TGTGCCAGCAGCTTGGTTCAGGGAGCTTTCTTT.